Following are 18 T cell receptor beta chains from one sample sequenced in a study of long-term antiretroviral therapy in people with HIV. It was version v3.0 of the immunoSEQ assay that was run at survey level. The table came from immunoSEQ multiplex PCR; TCRdb's copy has only in-frame clones and leaves some out. The sample carries 25,000 to 35,000 clones, approximately 95% recorded once. The source material was unsorted PBMCs, sampled 5.3 years after starting antiretroviral therapy. Source of these receptors: a man aged 25 to 45 with HIV.

The V and J genes are TRBV6-1 and TRBJ2-7; D gene uncertain. Trimming removed 6 bases at V and 5 bases at J, with 17 bases between. This CDR3 spans 14 amino acids. CDR1 and CDR2 from the germline V gene are MNHNS and SASEGT. CDR3 DNA: TGTGCCAGCAGAACTCCTGTCGGTGGTAACGAGCAGTACTTC. This sequence encodes CASRTPVGGNEQYF.

V and J are TRBV6-5 and TRBJ2-7; TRBD1 agrees at 8 bases. Germline-derived CDR1 and CDR2 are MNHEY and SVGAGI. There are 15 residues in the CDR3. V was pared by 5 bases and J by 1 base, with 7 bases of the junction left unmatched. The CDR3 protein is CASSAAGTGSYEQYF. Written as DNA, the CDR3 is TGTGCCAGCAGTGCCGCCGGGACAGGATCCTACGAGCAGTACTTC.

This sequence joins TRBV2 and TRBJ1-1; a possible D gene is TRBD1 (5 bases). Germline values: CDR1 SNHLY, CDR2 FYNNEI. Trimming cost V 2 bases and J 0 bases, with 16 bases left between them. The CDR3 is 17 amino acids. The CDR3 nucleotides are TGTGCCAGCAGTGAACCCGGGGGGGATTGGGTGAACACTGAAGCTTTCTTT. Its translation is CASSEPGGDWVNTEAFF.

V gene TRBV6-5 combines with J gene TRBJ2-2; the D is unclear. The CDR3 covers 14 residues. V was trimmed by 7 bases and J by 0 bases, leaving 9 bases between them. The V gene's germline CDR1 is MNHEY and CDR2 SVGAGI. DNA for the CDR3: TGTGCCAGCACCGTGGGGTCGAACACCGGGGAGCTGTTTTTT. Protein sequence: CASTVGSNTGELFF.

The CDR3 DNA follows: TGCGCCAGCTGCCCTAGCGGGACCGTCCAAGAGACCCAGTACTTC. It is translated as CASCPSGTVQETQYF. The V gene is TRBV5-1, the J gene TRBJ2-5; 9 bases are shared with TRBD2. This CDR3 is 15 amino acids long. The junction had 8 bases not matched to a gene; V was cut back by 7 bases and J by 1 base. CDR1 and CDR2 from the germline V gene are SGHRS and YFSETQ.

The genes are TRBV27 and TRBJ1-2; 7 bases fit TRBD1. The CDR3 is 15 residues long. Trimming cost V 9 bases and J 3 bases; bases outside gene matches: 13. Germline V gene lookup returns CDR1 MNHEY and CDR2 SMNVEV (reference sequence). CDR3 loop: CASIKQGRADYGYTF. The CDR3 nucleotides read TGTGCCAGTATTAAACAGGGGAGGGCAGACTATGGCTACACCTTC.

The rearrangement links TRBV7-2 to TRBJ1-5; no clear D. The CDR3 is 15 amino acids. Trimming pared 5 bases from V and 0 bases from J, leaving 11 bases between. Germline CDR1 is SGHTA and CDR2 is FQGNSA. CDR3 protein: CASSPQIYSNQPQHF. The DNA of the CDR3 is TGTGCCAGCAGCCCGCAAATATATAGCAATCAGCCCCAGCATTTT. Complete variable domain (other parts from reference TRBV7-2 and TRBJ1-5): GAGVSQSPSNKVTEKGKDVELRCDPISGHTALYWYRQSLGQGLEFLIYFQGNSAPDKSGLPSDRFSAERTGGSVSTLTIQRTQQEDSAVYLCASSPQIYSNQPQHFGDGTRLSIL.

This sequence joins TRBV2 and TRBJ1-5; D is undetermined. Germline-derived CDR1 and CDR2 are SNHLY and FYNNEI. The V gene lost 2 bases and the J gene lost 1 base, with 6 bases spanning the gap. The CDR3 spans 14 residues. The CDR3 spells CASSERMSNQPQHF. The CDR3 region has the DNA TGTGCCAGCAGTGAACGGATGAGCAATCAGCCCCAGCATTTT.

In this sample, this clone turned up once. The chain couples TRBV5-4 to TRBJ2-5, with unresolved D. V dropped 4 bases and J dropped 5 bases, with 12 bases sitting between them. Germline CDR1 SGHNT, CDR2 YYREEE (reference sequence). There are 13 residues in the CDR3. CDR3 sequence: CASSPENRETQYF. CDR3 DNA sequence: TGTGCCAGCAGCCCAGAGAACCGTGAGACCCAGTACTTC.

This rearrangement joins TRBV11-1 to TRBJ2-1; possible D gene TRBD2, 5 bases. This CDR3 comprises 15 residues. Looked up from germline, CDR1 is SGHAT and CDR2 is FQDESV (reference sequence). The germline V and J ends were trimmed by 5 bases and 0 bases, with 11 bases remaining between them. The CDR3 is CASSGLSSSYNEQFF. The CDR3 DNA reads as TGTGCCAGCAGCGGACTCTCAAGCTCCTACAATGAGCAGTTCTTC.

This clone was observed once. The V call is TRBV25-1, the J call TRBJ2-7; possibly TRBD2 for D (6 bases). The CDR3 sequence is 17 residues long. Germline CDR1 reads MGHDK; CDR2 reads SYGVNS. The V gene lost 4 bases and the J gene lost 2 bases, with 21 bases spanning the gap. The CDR3 spells CASSGVGGDPPAYEQYF. In DNA form, the CDR3 reads TGTGCCAGCAGTGGGGTGGGCGGGGACCCTCCGGCCTACGAGCAGTACTTC.

The chain recombines TRBV2 with TRBJ2-7, with TRBD2 identical over 7 bases. There are 14 residues in the CDR3. Trimming cost V 4 bases and J 0 bases; bases outside gene matches: 3. CDR1 is SNHLY and CDR2 is FYNNEI in the germline V gene. CDR3 nucleotides: TGTGCCAGCAGTGTGGGCGGGAGCTCCTACGAGCAGTACTTC. It is translated as CASSVGGSSYEQYF. Supplemented by reference TRBV2 and TRBJ2-7, the full variable domain reads EPEVTQTPSHQVTQMGQEVILRCVPISNHLYFYWYRQILGQKVEFLVSFYNNEISEKSEIFDDQFSVERPDGSNFTLKIRSTKLEDSAMYFCASSVGGSSYEQYFGPGTRLTVT.

V and J are TRBV5-1 and TRBJ2-1; TRBD2 might be the D (7 bases). The CDR3 contains 15 residues. With 3 bases removed from V and 8 bases from J, the gap between germline ends came to 18 bases. Germline CDR1 and CDR2: SGHRS and YFSETQ. The CDR3 loop reads CASSWGGGPTDEQFF. The CDR3 nucleotides are TGCGCCAGCAGCTGGGGCGGGGGCCCGACCGATGAGCAGTTCTTC.

The chain has TRBV11-2 and TRBJ2-7; unclear D gene. CDR1 SGHAT and CDR2 FQNNGV come from the germline V gene. This CDR3 contains 14 residues. Trimming took 4 bases from V and 2 from J, leaving 12 bases between them. The CDR3 loop reads CASSSTDPTYEQYF. In DNA, the CDR3 is TGTGCCAGCAGCTCAACGGACCCCACCTACGAGCAGTACTTC. Full variable domain (remainder filled in from reference TRBV11-2 and TRBJ2-7): EAGVAQSPRYKIIEKRQSVAFWCNPISGHATLYWYQQILGQGPKLLIQFQNNGVVDDSQLPKDRFSAERLKGVDSTLKIQPAKLEDSAVYLCASSSTDPTYEQYFGPGTRLTVT.

The CDR3 is CASSYDGTGGIYHNEQFF. CDR3 sequence (DNA): TGTGCCAGCAGCTACGACGGGACAGGGGGCATTTACCACAATGAGCAGTTCTTC. The genes are TRBV7-6 and TRBJ2-1; 12 bases match TRBD1. V trimming: 4 bases; J trimming: 5 bases; junction bases outside the gene matches: 12. Germline lookup yields CDR1 SGHVS and CDR2 FNYEAQ. The CDR3 is 18 amino acids.

This chain connects TRBV28 to TRBJ1-3; D ambiguous. CDR3 length equals 15 residues. Trimming took off 6 bases at V and 0 bases at J, with 12 bases between the two ends. The germline V gene has CDR1 MDHEN and CDR2 SYDVKM. The CDR3 nucleotides are TGTGCCAGCAGGTATGACGGGAGCTCTGGAAACACCATATATTTT. Its protein product is CASRYDGSSGNTIYF.

The chain uses TRBV2 and TRBJ2-2; D call uncertain. Trimming stripped 4 bases from V and 0 bases from J, with 9 bases between. Germline CDR1 reads SNHLY; CDR2 reads FYNNEI. This CDR3 region has 15 residues. CDR3 sequence: CASSVQDANTGELFF. CDR3 bases: TGTGCCAGCAGTGTACAAGACGCGAACACCGGGGAGCTGTTTTTT.

The V gene is TRBV6-1, the J gene TRBJ2-3; D assignment may be TRBD1 or TRBD2 (7 bases each). Germline CDR1 is MNHNS and CDR2 is SASEGT. The CDR3 is 14 residues long. V was clipped by 7 bases and J by 3 bases, with 14 bases between them. The CDR3 sequence is CASNGRGGTDTQYF. The CDR3 nucleotides read TGTGCCAGCAATGGCAGGGGGGGGACAGATACGCAGTATTTT.